This T cell receptor (beta chain) was obtained from a study of blood T cell repertoires in COVID-19. Study in general: Sites in the United States, Italy and Spain provided acute and convalescent COVID-19 samples. T cells, B-cell-depleted T cells, or PBMCs supplied cDNA or gDNA.

The CDR3 runs to 16 residues. Germline values: CDR1 SGHDN, CDR2 FVKESK. The V end was cut by 4 bases, the J end by 5 bases, with 20 bases between. Original processing notes: Reference gene primer amplification in the assay estimated nucleated cell counts. Profiled with immunoSEQ multiplex PCR; TCRdb holds only in-frame clones, not every one. The V and J calls and clone size come from that table; D and trimming were worked out from the DNA. Counted here are more than 50,000 clones, around 91% occurring once; the ten biggest clones make up around an eighth. The V and J genes are TRBV14 and TRBJ1-2, with D maybe TRBD1 (6 bases). Sample: peripheral blood. This sequence originates from a man aged 55 to 70 with active COVID-19. CDR3 DNA sequence: TGTGCCAGCAGCCCACACAATCGACAGGCTGGTTATGGCTACACCTTC. Its protein product is CASSPHNRQAGYGYTF.